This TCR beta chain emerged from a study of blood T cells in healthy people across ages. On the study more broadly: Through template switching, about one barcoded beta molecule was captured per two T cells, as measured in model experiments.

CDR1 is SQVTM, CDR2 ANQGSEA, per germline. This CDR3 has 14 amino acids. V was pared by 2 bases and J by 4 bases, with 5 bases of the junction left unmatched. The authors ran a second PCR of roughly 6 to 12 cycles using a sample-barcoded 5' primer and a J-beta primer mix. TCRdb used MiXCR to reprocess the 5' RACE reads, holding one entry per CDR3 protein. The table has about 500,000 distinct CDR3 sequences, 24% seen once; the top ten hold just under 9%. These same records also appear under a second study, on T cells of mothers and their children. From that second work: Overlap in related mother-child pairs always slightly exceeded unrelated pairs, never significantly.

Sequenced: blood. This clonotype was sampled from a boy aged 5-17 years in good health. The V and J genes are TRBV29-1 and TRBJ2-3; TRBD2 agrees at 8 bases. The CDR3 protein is CSVEISGAADTQYF. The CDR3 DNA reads TGCAGCGTTGAAATTAGCGGGGCGGCAGATACGCAGTATTTT.